This T cell receptor beta chain was sequenced in a study of cytomegalovirus exposure and HLA in healthy donors. Study as a whole: A data release that came early held 80 million to 95 million unique TCRs from HLA-typed donors.

J lost 0 bases, V lost 6 bases, and 6 bases had no gene match. Germline V gives CDR1 MNHNY, CDR2 SVGAGI (reference sequence). The CDR3 length is 15 residues. Study-level points and caveats: Several top significant clusters appeared, in a later analysis, to be linked to common viral pathogens.

The PCR had 60 Vbeta and 13 Jbeta primers. Clones were read by immunoSEQ multiplex PCR, and TCRdb kept only the in-frame ones, dropping some. Found here are 110,000 or so clones, 65% to 80% of them singletons; the top ten hold less than 3.5%. As to this clone: Antigen specificity is unknown.

This TCR was recovered from a female donor in good health and CMV-seronegative. This rearrangement joins TRBV6-6 to TRBJ2-3; the match to TRBD2 covers 7 bases. The sequencing sample was made of PBMCs. The CDR3 bases are TGTGCCAGCAGCCGCACCGGGGGGAGCACAGATACGCAGTATTTT. Translating it yields CASSRTGGSTDTQYF.